This section outlines one T cell receptor beta chain sequence together with its context. The record originates from a study of cytomegalovirus exposure and HLA in healthy donors. CDR3 length equals 16 residues. The ends lost 1 base at V and 7 bases at J; junction bases unmatched: 7. Looked up from germline, CDR1 is SGHNT and CDR2 is YYREEE (reference sequence). The PCR contained 60 Vbeta and 13 Jbeta primers. Using immunoSEQ multiplex PCR, the repertoire was profiled, and TCRdb retains in-frame clones only, with some absent. Of roughly 150,000 clones detected, about 72% appear once; the ten largest clones hold 2.2%.

The genes are TRBV5-4 and TRBJ1-4, with TRBD1 identical over 10 bases. The sample comprised PBMCs. The source is a man aged 50 to 59 in good health and CMV-seropositive. The CDR3 coding sequence is TGTGCCAGCAGCTTGCTATCAGGGACAGGGGTTGAAAAACTGTTTTTT. It yields the protein CASSLLSGTGVEKLFF.